These 27 T cell receptor beta chains share one sample of origin, sequenced in a study of T cells after yellow fever vaccination. TCRdb re-analysed the 5' RACE reads in MiXCR, keeping a single row per CDR3 protein. The top ten clones hold more than 13% of a sample with some 600,000 distinct CDR3 sequences, about 12% of them seen once. The sequencing used PBMCs, collected on the day of the yellow fever booster vaccination. The receptors stem from a man aged 25 to 40 who received the YFV17D yellow fever vaccine.

The chain couples TRBV12-3 or TRBV12-4 to TRBJ2-1; possibly TRBD2 for D (6 bases). CDR3 length equals 16 residues. Trimming left V 1 base short and J 8 bases short, with 18 bases between. CDR3 in DNA: TGTGCCAGCAGTTTAGACCGCGGGGCCCCTTTCGATGAGCAGTTCTTC. Its translation is CASSLDRGAPFDEQFF.

This clonotype was recorded at least ten times. The chain joins TRBV5-1 to TRBJ2-1, with 16 bases aligning to TRBD2. V lost 3 bases, J lost 5 bases, and 5 bases stayed unmatched. The CDR3 length is 17 residues. The germline CDR1 and CDR2 sequences are SGHRS and YFSETQ. CDR3 in amino acids: CASSSLGTSGRDNEQFF. In DNA form, the CDR3 reads TGCGCCAGCAGCTCTCTGGGGACTAGCGGGAGGGACAATGAGCAGTTCTTC.

This clonotype was seen only a few times. The chain uses TRBV29-1 and TRBJ2-5, with D maybe TRBD2 (6 bases). Trimming removed 4 bases from V and 5 bases from J, with 11 bases in between. Germline CDR1 is SQVTM and CDR2 is ANQGSEA. The CDR3 has 12 amino acids. DNA of the CDR3: TGCAGCGTTGTTCTAGCGAGGGAGACCCAGTACTTC. Translated: CSVVLARETQYF.

V gene TRBV5-1 combines with J gene TRBJ2-5; D is possibly TRBD1 (6 bases). Trimming stripped 1 base from V and 1 base from J, with 11 bases between. Germline V gene sequence: CDR1 SGHRS, CDR2 YFSETQ. The CDR3 extends over 15 amino acids. CDR3 DNA: TGCGCCAGCAGCTTGTACGGGGACACCCAAGAGACCCAGTACTTC. It translates to CASSLYGDTQETQYF.

There are a few counts of this clonotype. The chain uses TRBV7-9 and TRBJ2-6, with D hard to call. Germline lookup yields CDR1 SEHNR and CDR2 FQNEAQ (reference sequence). The length of the CDR3 is 13 residues. Trimming removed 5 bases at V and 12 bases at J, with 14 bases between. The CDR3 protein is CASSQLSFAVLTF. CDR3 bases: TGTGCCAGCAGCCAATTGTCTTTTGCCGTCCTGACTTTC.

The rearrangement uses TRBV20-1 and TRBJ2-1; 12 bases fit TRBD2. From germline, CDR1 is DFQATT and CDR2 SNEGSKA (reference sequence). The CDR3 has 18 residues. With V trimmed by 0 bases and J by 2 bases, 8 bases remained unmatched. The CDR3 DNA follows: TGCAGTGCTAGAGATGGGACCAGGACTAGCGGGGCCTACAATGAGCAGTTCTTC. This codes for CSARDGTRTSGAYNEQFF.

V and J are TRBV3-1 and TRBJ2-1; D gene uncertain. The germline CDR1 and CDR2 sequences are LGHDT and YNNKEL (reference sequence). V was cut by 3 bases and J by 7 bases, with 4 bases left in between. The CDR3 extends over 11 amino acids. CDR3 sequence: CASSHSNEQFF. Written as DNA, the CDR3 is TGTGCCAGCAGCCATTCTAATGAGCAGTTCTTC.

This clonotype was seen a handful of times. The chain carries TRBV7-6 and TRBJ2-1; tentative D call: TRBD1 (6 bases). V lost 5 bases and J 6 bases, leaving 20 bases between the germline ends. The CDR3 covers 16 residues. Germline CDR1 reads SGHVS; CDR2 reads FNYEAQ. Here the CDR3 reads CASSPGDSWGPNEQFF. The CDR3 bases are TGTGCCAGCAGCCCCGGGGATTCCTGGGGGCCCAATGAGCAGTTCTTC. Supplemented by reference TRBV7-6 and TRBJ2-1, the full variable domain reads GAGVSQSPRYKVTKRGQDVALRCDPISGHVSLYWYRQALGQGPEFLTYFNYEAQQDKSGLPNDRFSAERPEGSISTLTIQRTEQRDSAMYRCASSPGDSWGPNEQFFGPGTRLTVL.

Only a few counts were recorded for this clonotype. The rearrangement joins TRBV5-1 to TRBJ1-5; no clear D gene. This CDR3 has 13 residues. Germline V gene lookup returns CDR1 SGHRS and CDR2 YFSETQ. V lost 5 bases to trimming and J lost 9 bases, with 15 bases between them. The chain's CDR3 is CASRGPDMGPQHF. The CDR3, as DNA: TGCGCCAGCAGGGGCCCAGATATGGGGCCCCAGCATTTT.

This clonotype showed up many times. The chain employs TRBV7-2 and TRBJ2-7; maybe TRBD2 (5 bases). Germline V gene lookup returns CDR1 SGHTA and CDR2 FQGNSA. V shed 2 bases and J shed 3 bases, with 17 bases lying between them. The CDR3 sequence is 16 residues long. CDR3 DNA: TGTGCCAGCAGCTTACAATTCTCCGGGATCCTCTACGAGCAGTACTTC. Its translation: CASSLQFSGILYEQYF.

The chain links TRBV5-1 to TRBJ1-5, with D possibly matching TRBD1 (5 bases). The germline V and J ends were trimmed by 1 base and 10 bases, with 21 bases remaining between them. The CDR3 spans 16 residues. Germline V gene lookup returns CDR1 SGHRS and CDR2 YFSETQ. The CDR3 DNA sequence: TGCGCCAGCAGCTTGCCTCTCGGGGGTTACATCACTCCCCAGCATTTT. Amino acids: CASSLPLGGYITPQHF. Together with reference TRBV5-1 and TRBJ1-5, the CDR3 gives the full variable domain: KAGVTQTPRYLIKTRGQQVTLSCSPISGHRSVSWYQQTPGQGLQFLFEYFSETQRNKGNFPGRFSGRQFSNSRSEMNVSTLELGDSALYLCASSLPLGGYITPQHFGDGTRLSIL.

The chain couples TRBV12-3 or TRBV12-4 to TRBJ2-1; D perhaps matches TRBD1 (5 bases). This CDR3 has 13 amino acids. V was trimmed by 8 bases and J by 2 bases, leaving 10 bases between them. The CDR3 DNA follows: TGTGCCAGCGGTGGACACCCCTACAATGAGCAGTTCTTC. This sequence encodes CASGGHPYNEQFF.

This clonotype was counted only a few times. The CDR3 loop reads CASKTSDRIRGRNEQFF. The CDR3 bases are TGTGCCAGTAAAACCTCGGACAGAATACGGGGCAGGAATGAGCAGTTCTTC. The chain recombines TRBV19 with TRBJ2-1; D may be TRBD1 (6 bases). The germline CDR1 and CDR2 sequences are LNHDA and SQIVND (reference sequence). The length of the CDR3 is 17 residues. V lost 7 bases to trimming and J lost 7 bases, with 26 bases between them.

This clonotype was observed a handful of times. V is TRBV7-9 and J is TRBJ2-3; 8 positions match TRBD1. The CDR3 is made up of 16 amino acids. Germline CDR1 and CDR2: SEHNR and FQNEAQ (reference sequence). V was clipped by 5 bases and J by 4 bases; unmatched bases: 11. CDR3 DNA sequence: TGTGCCAGCAGCCCCGGACAGGGTAAAGAGGCAGATACGCAGTATTTT. Encoded protein: CASSPGQGKEADTQYF.

The chain uses TRBV27 and TRBJ2-7; D is possibly TRBD2 (5 bases). The V gene lost 5 bases and the J gene lost 7 bases, with 9 bases spanning the gap. This CDR3 has 11 residues. Germline CDR1 reads MNHEY; CDR2 reads SMNVEV (reference sequence). CDR3 DNA sequence: TGTGCCAGCAGTAACGGCGGGGAGCAGTACTTC. Protein sequence: CASSNGGEQYF.

The chain carries TRBV5-1 and TRBJ2-5; D is possibly TRBD1 or TRBD2 (5 bases each). Trimming pared 4 bases from V and 5 bases from J, leaving 18 bases between. The length of the CDR3 is 15 residues. Looked up from germline, CDR1 is SGHRS and CDR2 is YFSETQ. The CDR3: CASSHRMGEGETQYF. The CDR3 coding sequence is TGCGCCAGCAGCCACCGGATGGGAGAGGGGGAGACCCAGTACTTC.

This clonotype has more than one count but fewer than ten. This chain connects TRBV13 to TRBJ2-7, with D tentatively TRBD1 (6 bases). CDR1 is PRHDT, CDR2 FYEKMQ, per germline (reference sequence). The CDR3 length is 15 residues. The V and J ends lost 5 bases and 0 bases respectively, with 14 bases between them. CDR3 region: CASSPTGTNSYEQYF. CDR3 coding DNA: TGTGCCAGCAGCCCGACCGGGACAAACTCCTACGAGCAGTACTTC.

The J gene is TRBJ2-7, the V gene TRBV6-1; perhaps D is TRBD1 or TRBD2 (5 bases each). Germline V gene data show CDR1 as MNHNS and CDR2 as SASEGT. CDR3 length: 14 amino acids. V was cut by 8 bases and J by 3 bases, with 17 bases left in between. CDR3 region: CASASGRKFYEQYF. Written as DNA, the CDR3 is TGTGCCAGCGCCTCGGGACGGAAATTCTACGAGCAGTACTTC.

There are a few counts of this clonotype. The rearrangement uses TRBV12-3 or TRBV12-4 and TRBJ2-5; D possibly matches TRBD1 or TRBD2 (5 bases each). The V and J ends lost 5 bases and 7 bases respectively, with 17 bases between them. The CDR3 contains 14 residues. CDR3 coding DNA: TGTGCCAGCAGTCACCGGGGCCCAAGGGGGACCCAGTACTTC. Its protein product is CASSHRGPRGTQYF.

The chain employs TRBV5-1 and TRBJ2-2; 7 bases line up with TRBD2. The junction had 2 bases not matched to a gene; V was cut back by 2 bases and J by 1 base. CDR3 length: 15 residues. The germline CDR1 and CDR2 sequences are SGHRS and YFSETQ. CDR3 in DNA: TGCGCCAGCAGCTTTACGGGGGGGAACACCGGGGAGCTGTTTTTT. Amino acids: CASSFTGGNTGELFF.

This chain links TRBV7-2 with TRBJ1-5; no firm D call. CDR3 size: 15 residues. The V and J ends lost 1 base and 3 bases respectively, with 10 bases between them. Germline V gene sequence: CDR1 SGHTA, CDR2 FQGNSA. DNA of the CDR3: TGTGCCAGCAGCTTAGTAGGGTCCACCAATCAGCCCCAGCATTTT. Protein: CASSLVGSTNQPQHF. Complete variable domain (other parts from reference TRBV7-2 and TRBJ1-5): GAGVSQSPSNKVTEKGKDVELRCDPISGHTALYWYRQSLGQGLEFLIYFQGNSAPDKSGLPSDRFSAERTGGSVSTLTIQRTQQEDSAVYLCASSLVGSTNQPQHFGDGTRLSIL.

A note on this clonotype: Compared with germline, one end of the junction differs, possibly owing to a read error. The chain recombines TRBV7-9 with TRBJ2-7, with D hard to call. This CDR3 spans 13 amino acids. Germline V CDR1 and CDR2: SEHNR, FQNEAQ (reference sequence). The CDR3 loop is CASDEPGTYEQYF. CDR3 DNA sequence: TGTGCCAGCGACGAACCCGGAACCTACGAGCAGTATTTC.

This clonotype was counted only a few times. The chain uses TRBV7-2 and TRBJ2-5; possibly TRBD1 for D (6 bases). CDR1 and CDR2 (germline): SGHTA, FQGNSA. The V gene lost 5 bases and the J gene lost 5 bases, with 12 bases spanning the gap. The CDR3 extends over 13 amino acids. Written as DNA, the CDR3 is TGTGCCAGCAGCAGGGGGTCCCGGGAGACCCAGTACTTC. This translates into CASSRGSRETQYF.

This clonotype was counted ten times or more. The chain recombines TRBV29-1 with TRBJ1-5; TRBD1 matches at 9 bases. Germline loops: CDR1 SQVTM, CDR2 ANQGSEA. The ends lost 4 bases at V and 1 base at J; junction bases unmatched: 5. This CDR3 region has 15 residues. CDR3: CSVAWGQGSNQPQHF. The CDR3 DNA reads as TGCAGCGTTGCTTGGGGACAGGGAAGCAATCAGCCCCAGCATTTT.

This clonotype was detected a few times. This rearrangement joins TRBV7-9 to TRBJ1-2; unclear D gene. Germline-derived CDR1 and CDR2 are SEHNR and FQNEAQ (reference sequence). The CDR3 length is 15 residues. Trimming removed 6 bases from V and 3 bases from J, with 17 bases in between. The CDR3 bases are TGTGCCAGCAGTCATCCCCCCCGTGGGGACTATGGCTACACCTTC. Protein sequence: CASSHPPRGDYGYTF.

The V gene is TRBV18, the J gene TRBJ2-7; possibly TRBD1 for D (6 bases). Germline CDR1 reads KGHSH; CDR2 reads LQKENI. V gave up 8 bases and J gave up 2 bases, with 13 bases separating them. This CDR3 is 13 amino acids long. The CDR3 loop reads CASTQGVAYEQYF. In nucleotides, the CDR3 is TGTGCCAGCACACAGGGTGTCGCCTACGAGCAGTACTTC.

This clonotype was detected a few times. J is TRBJ2-6 and V is TRBV12-3 or TRBV12-4, with D tentatively TRBD1 (6 bases). The CDR3 contains 14 residues. V was shortened by 6 bases and J by 2 bases, with 8 bases between the two germline ends. CDR3 residues: CASSTGPGANVLTF. In nucleotides, the CDR3 is TGTGCCAGCAGCACAGGGCCTGGGGCCAACGTCCTGACTTTC.